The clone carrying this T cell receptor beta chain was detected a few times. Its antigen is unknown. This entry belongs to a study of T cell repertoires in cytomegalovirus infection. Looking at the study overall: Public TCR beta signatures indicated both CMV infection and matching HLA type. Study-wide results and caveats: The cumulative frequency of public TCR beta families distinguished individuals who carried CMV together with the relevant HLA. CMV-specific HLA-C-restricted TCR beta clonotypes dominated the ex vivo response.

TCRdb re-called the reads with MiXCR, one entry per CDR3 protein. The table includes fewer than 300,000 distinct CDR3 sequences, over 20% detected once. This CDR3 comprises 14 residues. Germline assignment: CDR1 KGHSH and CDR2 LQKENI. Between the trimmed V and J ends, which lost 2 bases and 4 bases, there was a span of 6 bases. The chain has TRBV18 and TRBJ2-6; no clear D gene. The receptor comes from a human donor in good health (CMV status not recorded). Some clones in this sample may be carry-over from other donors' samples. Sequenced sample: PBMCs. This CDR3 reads CASSPKAGANVLTF. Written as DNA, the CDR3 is TGTGCCAGCTCACCAAAGGCAGGGGCCAACGTCCTGACTTTC.